Listed below are T cell receptor beta chains from one sample, sequenced in a study of beta chain features in type 1 diabetes. Generated by immunoSEQ multiplex PCR, the TCRdb table keeps only in-frame clones and is missing some. The repertoire consists of hundreds of thousands of clones, with roughly 15% occurring once and the leading ten covering 0.09% to 0.095%. The sample was naive CD4+ T cells from blood. These receptors all stem from a man aged 18 to 35 in good health. CDR3s include the opening cysteine and the closing phenylalanine or tryptophan. The D gene is left open where the match is weak. A clone size is listed for some rows: how often the clone was seen (once, few, many), or a class if it is expanded.

D gene: -; V gene: TRBV20-1; J gene: TRBJ2-7; clone size: -; CDR3 DNA: TGCAGTGCAGGGGTAACGGACGAGCAGTACTTC; CDR3 protein: CSAGVTDEQYF
D gene: TRBD1; V gene: TRBV30; J gene: TRBJ1-4; clone size: -; CDR3 DNA: TGTGCCTGGAGTCAGGGGGGACGGAGCCAAGAAAAACTGTTTTTT; CDR3 protein: CAWSQGGRSQEKLFF
D gene: TRBD1; V gene: TRBV4-2; J gene: TRBJ1-5; clone size: few; CDR3 DNA: TGTGCCAGCAGCGCGCCGGGACAGGCGGGTGAGCCCCAGCATTTT; CDR3 protein: CASSAPGQAGEPQHF
D gene: TRBD1; V gene: TRBV6-5; J gene: TRBJ2-3; clone size: -; CDR3 DNA: TGTGCCAGCAGTTTCAGGGGGCAGTCAGATACGCAGTATTTT; CDR3 protein: CASSFRGQSDTQYF
D gene: TRBD2; V gene: TRBV28; J gene: TRBJ2-7; clone size: few; CDR3 DNA: TGTGCCAGCAGACTAGCGGGGGGCTCCTACGAGCAGTACTTC; CDR3 protein: CASRLAGGSYEQYF
D gene: TRBD1; V gene: TRBV7-2; J gene: TRBJ1-5; clone size: few; CDR3 DNA: TGTGCCAGCAGAGGGACAGGTGGCGGTCAGCCCCAGCATTTT; CDR3 protein: CASRGTGGGQPQHF
D gene: -; V gene: TRBV7-9; J gene: TRBJ2-3; clone size: few; CDR3 DNA: TGTGCCAGCAGCTTAGCCGGCAGTAGCACAGATACGCAGTATTTT; CDR3 protein: CASSLAGSSTDTQYF
D gene: TRBD2; V gene: TRBV25-1; J gene: TRBJ2-1; clone size: -; CDR3 DNA: TGTGCCAGCGACGAAGCCGGGACTAGCACGGGAAATGAGCAGTTCTTC; CDR3 protein: CASDEAGTSTGNEQFF
D gene: -; V gene: TRBV5-1; J gene: TRBJ1-4; clone size: -; CDR3 DNA: TGCGCCAGCAGCTTTGGCGGTACCACCCAGGTGAATGAAAAACTGTTTTTT; CDR3 protein: CASSFGGTTQVNEKLFF
D gene: -; V gene: TRBV15; J gene: TRBJ1-1; clone size: -; CDR3 DNA: TGTGCCACCAGCAGAGGCGGGAACACTGAAGCTTTCTTT; CDR3 protein: CATSRGGNTEAFF
D gene: -; V gene: TRBV18; J gene: TRBJ2-5; clone size: -; CDR3 DNA: TGTGCCAGCTCAATCAAGGGGGAAGAGACCCAGTACTTC; CDR3 protein: CASSIKGEETQYF
D gene: TRBD2; V gene: TRBV5-1; J gene: TRBJ2-1; clone size: -; CDR3 DNA: TGCGCCAGCCAGCGGGATGGGACCTACAATGAGCAGTTCTTC; CDR3 protein: CASQRDGTYNEQFF
D gene: TRBD1; V gene: TRBV10-3; J gene: TRBJ1-2; clone size: -; CDR3 DNA: TGTGCCATCACCTCATTGGACAGGGAAGGAGCTCGCTACACCTTC; CDR3 protein: CAITSLDREGARYTF
D gene: -; V gene: TRBV28; J gene: TRBJ1-5; clone size: -; CDR3 DNA: TGTGCCAGCAGCGGGATGGGGGGGATACAGCCCCAGCATTTT; CDR3 protein: CASSGMGGIQPQHF
D gene: -; V gene: TRBV11-1; J gene: TRBJ1-1; clone size: few; CDR3 DNA: TGTGCCAGCAGCTTTTTCGGGACAAGGAACACTGAAGCTTTCTTT; CDR3 protein: CASSFFGTRNTEAFF
D gene: -; V gene: TRBV5-4; J gene: TRBJ1-1; clone size: few; CDR3 DNA: TGTGCCAGCAGCTTTCGGCAGGGAGGGAGTGAAGCTTTCTTT; CDR3 protein: CASSFRQGGSEAFF
D gene: TRBD1; V gene: TRBV2; J gene: TRBJ1-2; clone size: -; CDR3 DNA: TGTGCCAGCACCGGGACAGGGGTTTATGGCTACACCTTC; CDR3 protein: CASTGTGVYGYTF
D gene: -; V gene: TRBV25-1; J gene: TRBJ1-5; clone size: -; CDR3 DNA: TGTGCCAGCAGTGAGGGCGGGACACCAGTTTGGAATCAGCCCCAGCATTTT; CDR3 protein: CASSEGGTPVWNQPQHF
D gene: -; V gene: TRBV20-1; J gene: TRBJ2-5; clone size: few; CDR3 DNA: TGCAGTGCTAGAGTCCAAGAGACCCAGTACTTC; CDR3 protein: CSARVQETQYF
D gene: -; V gene: TRBV7-3; J gene: TRBJ2-3; clone size: few; CDR3 DNA: TGTGCCAGCAGCTTAGGTCCCGTTCAACCCACAGATACGCAGTATTTT; CDR3 protein: CASSLGPVQPTDTQYF
D gene: -; V gene: TRBV7-3; J gene: TRBJ2-7; clone size: -; CDR3 DNA: TGTGCCAGCAGCTTGGGACCGGGCGAGCAGTACTTC; CDR3 protein: CASSLGPGEQYF
D gene: -; V gene: TRBV9; J gene: TRBJ2-2; clone size: few; CDR3 DNA: TGTGCCAGCAGCGTAGTAGGGACGAACACCGGGGAGCTGTTTTTT; CDR3 protein: CASSVVGTNTGELFF
D gene: -; V gene: TRBV5-1; J gene: TRBJ2-1; clone size: -; CDR3 DNA: TGCGCCAGCAGCTCCAGGGGATTCAGGAGCAATGAGCAGTTCTTC; CDR3 protein: CASSSRGFRSNEQFF
D gene: TRBD1; V gene: TRBV19; J gene: TRBJ2-1; clone size: -; CDR3 DNA: TGTGCCAGTAGTAAGGACAGGGCCTACAATGAGCAGTTCTTC; CDR3 protein: CASSKDRAYNEQFF
D gene: TRBD1; V gene: TRBV19; J gene: TRBJ1-2; clone size: -; CDR3 DNA: TGTGCCAGTAGGAGTCCCGGGACAGGGAGCTATGGCTACACCTTC; CDR3 protein: CASRSPGTGSYGYTF
D gene: TRBD1; V gene: TRBV7-2; J gene: TRBJ1-6; clone size: once; CDR3 DNA: TGTGCCAGCAGCCCCGGGACAGTCAAGAGCTCCTATAATTCACCCCTCCACTTT; CDR3 protein: CASSPGTVKSSYNSPLHF
D gene: -; V gene: TRBV7-2; J gene: TRBJ2-1; clone size: -; CDR3 DNA: TGTGCCAGCAGCTTCACTACCTACAATGAGCAGTTCTTC; CDR3 protein: CASSFTTYNEQFF
D gene: TRBD1; V gene: TRBV4-3; J gene: TRBJ1-6; clone size: -; CDR3 DNA: TGCGCCAGCAGCCAAGGGACAGGTTATAATTCACCCCTCCACTTT; CDR3 protein: CASSQGTGYNSPLHF
D gene: -; V gene: TRBV30; J gene: TRBJ1-4; clone size: -; CDR3 DNA: TGTGCCTGGGGCCCGAGGGGGGCGGGTAAACTGTTTTTT; CDR3 protein: CAWGPRGAGKLFF
D gene: TRBD1; V gene: TRBV7-9; J gene: TRBJ1-5; clone size: -; CDR3 DNA: TGTGCCAGCAGCTCCTGGGACAGGGGAGGCAATCAGCCCCAGCATTTT; CDR3 protein: CASSSWDRGGNQPQHF
D gene: -; V gene: TRBV10-3; J gene: TRBJ2-5; clone size: many; CDR3 DNA: TGTGCCAGTCGTACGGGGGAAGAGACCCAGTACTTC; CDR3 protein: CASRTGEETQYF
D gene: TRBD2; V gene: TRBV7-2; J gene: TRBJ2-7; clone size: few; CDR3 DNA: TGTGCCAGCAGCTCGACTAGCGGGGTTACCTACGAGCAGTACTTC; CDR3 protein: CASSSTSGVTYEQYF
D gene: -; V gene: TRBV28; J gene: TRBJ2-3; clone size: few; CDR3 DNA: TGTGCCAGCAGTTTTGGAGGTGGGGATACGCAGTATTTT; CDR3 protein: CASSFGGGDTQYF
D gene: -; V gene: TRBV23-1; J gene: TRBJ2-1; clone size: few; CDR3 DNA: TGCGCCAGCAGTCAAGGCCCAGGCCCAGGTGAGCAGTTCTTC; CDR3 protein: CASSQGPGPGEQFF
D gene: TRBD2; V gene: TRBV9; J gene: TRBJ2-5; clone size: few; CDR3 DNA: TGTGCCAGCAGCGTAGAAGCTAGCGGGGTGGAGACCCAGTACTTC; CDR3 protein: CASSVEASGVETQYF
D gene: -; V gene: TRBV7-2; J gene: TRBJ1-5; clone size: few; CDR3 DNA: TGTGCCAGCCGCCAGGGCCTGAATCAGCCCCAGCATTTT; CDR3 protein: CASRQGLNQPQHF
D gene: -; V gene: TRBV5-1; J gene: TRBJ2-7; clone size: -; CDR3 DNA: TGCGCCAGCAGCTCTAAGGGCGCAAATGCCTACGAGCAGTACTTC; CDR3 protein: CASSSKGANAYEQYF
D gene: TRBD1; V gene: TRBV29-1; J gene: TRBJ1-1; clone size: few; CDR3 DNA: TGCAGCGTGACAGGGGGACTTAACACTGAAGCTTTCTTT; CDR3 protein: CSVTGGLNTEAFF
D gene: -; V gene: TRBV14; J gene: TRBJ2-1; clone size: -; CDR3 DNA: TGTGCCAGCAGCTTTCGAAATGAGCAGTTCTTC; CDR3 protein: CASSFRNEQFF
D gene: -; V gene: TRBV30; J gene: TRBJ2-5; clone size: -; CDR3 DNA: TGTGCCTGGACTATTCAAGAGACCCAGTACTTC; CDR3 protein: CAWTIQETQYF
D gene: -; V gene: TRBV28; J gene: TRBJ1-2; clone size: few; CDR3 DNA: TGTGCCAGCAGTCCCCAGGGGAGTTATAGCTACACCTTC; CDR3 protein: CASSPQGSYSYTF
D gene: TRBD1; V gene: TRBV2; J gene: TRBJ2-7; clone size: few; CDR3 DNA: TGTGCCAGCAAGGACAGGCCACACGAGCAGTACTTC; CDR3 protein: CASKDRPHEQYF
D gene: TRBD2; V gene: TRBV5-4; J gene: TRBJ2-7; clone size: -; CDR3 DNA: TGTGCCAGCAGCTCACCCCAGCGGGAGGGGTACGAGCAGTACTTC; CDR3 protein: CASSSPQREGYEQYF
D gene: -; V gene: TRBV28; J gene: TRBJ2-2; clone size: -; CDR3 DNA: TGTGCCAGCAGCCCCCCCCGGACGGGAACCGGGGAGCTGTTTTTT; CDR3 protein: CASSPPRTGTGELFF
D gene: TRBD1; V gene: TRBV18; J gene: TRBJ1-5; clone size: few; CDR3 DNA: TGTGCCAGCTCACCCGCCTCTGACAGGGGCGGGCAGCCCCAGCATTTT; CDR3 protein: CASSPASDRGGQPQHF
D gene: TRBD2; V gene: TRBV7-2; J gene: TRBJ2-2; clone size: -; CDR3 DNA: TGTGCCAGCAGCTTCGGTAGCGGGGTCGGGGAGCTGTTTTTT; CDR3 protein: CASSFGSGVGELFF
D gene: -; V gene: TRBV4-3; J gene: TRBJ1-5; clone size: -; CDR3 DNA: TGCGCCAGCAGCCAAGAGGCAAAGGGGTCCAATCAGCCCCAGCATTTT; CDR3 protein: CASSQEAKGSNQPQHF
D gene: TRBD1; V gene: TRBV10-3; J gene: TRBJ2-7; clone size: few; CDR3 DNA: TGTGCCATTCGCGGACAGGGGGGGTACGAGCAGTACTTC; CDR3 protein: CAIRGQGGYEQYF
D gene: TRBD1; V gene: TRBV9; J gene: TRBJ2-1; clone size: -; CDR3 DNA: TGTGCCAGCAGTTCTACAGGGGGCTACAATGAGCAGTTCTTC; CDR3 protein: CASSSTGGYNEQFF
D gene: TRBD2; V gene: TRBV9; J gene: TRBJ2-1; clone size: -; CDR3 DNA: TGTGCCAGCAAGCGAGCGGGGGTGGGAGAGCAGTTCTTC; CDR3 protein: CASKRAGVGEQFF
D gene: -; V gene: TRBV6-5; J gene: TRBJ1-1; clone size: -; CDR3 DNA: TGTGCCAGCAGCCTGACGGAAACGGCTGAAGCTTTCTTT; CDR3 protein: CASSLTETAEAFF
D gene: -; V gene: TRBV7-9; J gene: TRBJ2-7; clone size: -; CDR3 DNA: TGTGCCAGCAGCCCACCAGGGAGCTACGAGCAGTACTTC; CDR3 protein: CASSPPGSYEQYF